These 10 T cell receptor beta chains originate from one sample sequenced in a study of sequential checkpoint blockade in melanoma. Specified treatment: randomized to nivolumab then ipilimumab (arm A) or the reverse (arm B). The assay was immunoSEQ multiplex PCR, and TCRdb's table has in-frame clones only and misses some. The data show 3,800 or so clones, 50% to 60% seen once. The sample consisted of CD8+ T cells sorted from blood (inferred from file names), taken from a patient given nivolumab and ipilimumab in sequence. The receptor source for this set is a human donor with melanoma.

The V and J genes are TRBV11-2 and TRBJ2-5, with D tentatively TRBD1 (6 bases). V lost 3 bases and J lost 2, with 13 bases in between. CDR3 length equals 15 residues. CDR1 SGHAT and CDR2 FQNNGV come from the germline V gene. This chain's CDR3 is CASSLVQQGQETQYF. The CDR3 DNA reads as TGTGCCAGCAGCTTGGTCCAACAGGGACAAGAGACCCAGTACTTC.

The CDR3 DNA follows: TGTGCTAGTGGTTTGGCTCTATCAGATACGCAGTATTTT. Its protein is CASGLALSDTQYF. The chain recombines TRBV12-5 with TRBJ2-3; D is undetermined. The CDR3 extends over 13 amino acids. The V gene's germline CDR1 is LGHNT and CDR2 FRNRAP. V shed 1 base and J shed 4 bases, with 6 bases lying between them.

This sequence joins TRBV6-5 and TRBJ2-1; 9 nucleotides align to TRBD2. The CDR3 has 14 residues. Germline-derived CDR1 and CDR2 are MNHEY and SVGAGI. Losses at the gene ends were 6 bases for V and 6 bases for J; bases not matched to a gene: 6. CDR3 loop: CASSRGGAPNEQFF. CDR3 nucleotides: TGTGCCAGCAGCCGCGGGGGGGCCCCCAATGAGCAGTTCTTC.

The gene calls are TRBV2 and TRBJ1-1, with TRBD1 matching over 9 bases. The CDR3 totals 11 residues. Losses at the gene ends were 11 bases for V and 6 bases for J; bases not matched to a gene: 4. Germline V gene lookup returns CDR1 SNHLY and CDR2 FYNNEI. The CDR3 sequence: CAGGTGPEAFF. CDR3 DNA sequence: TGTGCCGGGGGGACAGGGCCTGAAGCTTTCTTT. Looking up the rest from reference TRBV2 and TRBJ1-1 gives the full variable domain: EPEVTQTPSHQVTQMGQEVILRCVPISNHLYFYWYRQILGQKVEFLVSFYNNEISEKSEIFDDQFSVERPDGSNFTLKIRSTKLEDSAMYFCAGGTGPEAFFGQGTRLTVV.

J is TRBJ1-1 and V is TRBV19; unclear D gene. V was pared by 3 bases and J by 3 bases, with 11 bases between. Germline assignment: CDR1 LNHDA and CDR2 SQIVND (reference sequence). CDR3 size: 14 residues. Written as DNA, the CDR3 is TGTGCCAGTAGTATCGACGCGGGGTACACTGAAGCTTTCTTT. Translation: CASSIDAGYTEAFF. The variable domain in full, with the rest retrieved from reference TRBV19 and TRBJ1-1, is DGGITQSPKYLFRKEGQNVTLSCEQNLNHDAMYWYRQDPGQGLRLIYYSQIVNDFQKGDIAEGYSVSREKKESFPLTVTSAQKNPTAFYLCASSIDAGYTEAFFGQGTRLTVV.

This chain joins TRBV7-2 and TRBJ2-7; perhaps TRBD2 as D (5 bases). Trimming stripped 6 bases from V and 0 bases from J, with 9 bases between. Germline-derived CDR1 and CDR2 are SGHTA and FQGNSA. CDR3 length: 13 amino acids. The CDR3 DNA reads TGTGCCAGCAGGGACGGACTCTCCTACGAGCAGTACTTC. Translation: CASRDGLSYEQYF. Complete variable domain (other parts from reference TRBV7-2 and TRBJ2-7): GAGVSQSPSNKVTEKGKDVELRCDPISGHTALYWYRQSLGQGLEFLIYFQGNSAPDKSGLPSDRFSAERTGGSVSTLTIQRTQQEDSAVYLCASRDGLSYEQYFGPGTRLTVT.

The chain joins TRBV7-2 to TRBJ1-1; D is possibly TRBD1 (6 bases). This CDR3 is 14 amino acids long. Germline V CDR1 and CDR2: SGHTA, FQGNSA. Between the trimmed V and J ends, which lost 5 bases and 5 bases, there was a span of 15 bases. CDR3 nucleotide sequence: TGTGCCAGCAGCCCGCAGGGAGGGGGGACTGAAGCTTTCTTT. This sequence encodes CASSPQGGGTEAFF.

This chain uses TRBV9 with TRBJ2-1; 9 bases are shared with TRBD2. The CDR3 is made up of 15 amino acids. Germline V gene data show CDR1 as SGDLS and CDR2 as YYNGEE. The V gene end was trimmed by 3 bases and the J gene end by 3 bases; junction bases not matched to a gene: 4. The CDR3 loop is CASSGGGAFYNEQFF. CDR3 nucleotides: TGTGCCAGCAGCGGCGGGGGGGCCTTCTACAATGAGCAGTTCTTC.

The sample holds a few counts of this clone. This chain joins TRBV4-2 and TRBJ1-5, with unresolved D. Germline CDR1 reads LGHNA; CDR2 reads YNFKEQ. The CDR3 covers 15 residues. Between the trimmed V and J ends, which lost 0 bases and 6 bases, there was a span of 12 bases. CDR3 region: CASSQDRALAQPQHF. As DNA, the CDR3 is TGTGCCAGCAGCCAAGATCGGGCCCTAGCTCAGCCCCAGCATTTT.

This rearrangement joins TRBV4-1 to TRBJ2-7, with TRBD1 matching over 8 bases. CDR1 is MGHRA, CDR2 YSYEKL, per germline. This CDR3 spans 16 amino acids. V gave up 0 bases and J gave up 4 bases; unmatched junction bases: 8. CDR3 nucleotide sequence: TGCGCCAGCAGCCAAGATCGGGCAGGGGGCGAGTACGAGCAGTACTTC. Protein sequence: CASSQDRAGGEYEQYF.